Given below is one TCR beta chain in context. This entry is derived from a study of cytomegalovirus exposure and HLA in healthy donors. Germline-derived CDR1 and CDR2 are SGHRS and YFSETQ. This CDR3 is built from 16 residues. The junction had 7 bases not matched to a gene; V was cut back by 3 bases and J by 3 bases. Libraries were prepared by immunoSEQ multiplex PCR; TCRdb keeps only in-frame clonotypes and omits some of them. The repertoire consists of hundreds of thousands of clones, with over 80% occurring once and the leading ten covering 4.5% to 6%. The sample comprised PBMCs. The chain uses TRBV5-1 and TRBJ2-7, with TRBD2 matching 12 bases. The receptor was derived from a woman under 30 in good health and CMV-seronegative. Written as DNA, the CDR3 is TGCGCCAGCAGCTCCCTCGGACTAGCGGGATACTACGAGCAGTACTTC. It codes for CASSSLGLAGYYEQYF. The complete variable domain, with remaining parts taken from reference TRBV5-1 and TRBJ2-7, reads KAGVTQTPRYLIKTRGQQVTLSCSPISGHRSVSWYQQTPGQGLQFLFEYFSETQRNKGNFPGRFSGRQFSNSRSEMNVSTLELGDSALYLCASSSLGLAGYYEQYFGPGTRLTVT.